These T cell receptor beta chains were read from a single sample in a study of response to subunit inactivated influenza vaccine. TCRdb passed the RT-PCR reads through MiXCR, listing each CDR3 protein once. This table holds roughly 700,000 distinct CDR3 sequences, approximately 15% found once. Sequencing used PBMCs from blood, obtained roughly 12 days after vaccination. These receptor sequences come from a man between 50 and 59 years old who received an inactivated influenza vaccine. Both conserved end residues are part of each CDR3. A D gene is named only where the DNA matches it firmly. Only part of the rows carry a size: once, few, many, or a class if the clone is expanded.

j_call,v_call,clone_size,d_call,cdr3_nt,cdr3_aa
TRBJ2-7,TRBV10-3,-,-,TGTGCCATCAGTAAGGGACTCCCAAACTACGAGCAGTACTTC,CAISKGLPNYEQYF
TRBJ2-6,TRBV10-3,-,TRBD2,TGTGCCATCAGTTCTACTAGCGGCGCTGGGGCCAACGTCCTGACTTTC,CAISSTSGAGANVLTF
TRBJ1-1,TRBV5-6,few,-,TGTGCCAGCAGCTCCAACATGGCGGGACGTCGGAGCACTGAAGCTTTCTTT,CASSSNMAGRRSTEAFF
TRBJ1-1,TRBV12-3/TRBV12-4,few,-,TGTGCCAGCAGGGACAAGGGAAGGGACACTGAAGCTTTCTTT,CASRDKGRDTEAFF
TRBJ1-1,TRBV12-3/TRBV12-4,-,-,TGTGCCAGCAGTTTAATTTACTTGAACACTGAAGCTTTCTTT,CASSLIYLNTEAFF
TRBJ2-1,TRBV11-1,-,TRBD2,TGTGCCAGCAGCCCGGGACTAGCGGGGGGGCAGTTCTTC,CASSPGLAGGQFF
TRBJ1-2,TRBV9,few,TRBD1,TGTGCCAGCAGGAGTAAGACAGGGGGCTATGGCTACACCTTC,CASRSKTGGYGYTF
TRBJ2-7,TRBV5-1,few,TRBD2,TGCGCCAGCAGCGCCCCCGGCGGGGGTTCTTACGAGCAGTACTTC,CASSAPGGGSYEQYF
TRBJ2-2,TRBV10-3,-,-,TGTGCCATCAGTGGCGAGGCCGGGGAGCTGTTTTTT,CAISGEAGELFF
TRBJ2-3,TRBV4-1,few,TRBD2,TGCGCCAGCAGCCAAGAGACCTTCGCGGGGGGGCCGAGGGATACGCAGTATTTT,CASSQETFAGGPRDTQYF
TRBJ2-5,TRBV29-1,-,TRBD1,TGCAGCGTCCAGGACAGGGCCTGGGAGACCCAGTACTTC,CSVQDRAWETQYF